The 4 T cell receptor beta chains below all came from one sample that was sequenced in a study of blood T cells in healthy people across ages. A sample-barcoded 5' primer and a J-beta primer mix were used in a second PCR of about 6 to 11 cycles. TCRdb independently ran MiXCR on the 5' RACE reads; one entry per CDR3 protein. This table holds fewer than 1,000,000 distinct CDR3 sequences, under 55% found once. Sequenced: blood. These receptors originate from a man aged 55-75 years in good health.

This chain connects TRBV9 to TRBJ1-6, with D unclear. V lost 0 bases, J lost 0 bases, and 10 bases lay in between. Looked up from germline, CDR1 is SGDLS and CDR2 is YYNGEE. The CDR3 extends over 17 amino acids. CDR3 in amino acids: CASSVGRRSSYNSPLHF. The CDR3 nucleotides are TGTGCCAGCAGCGTAGGTAGGCGGAGCTCCTATAATTCACCCCTCCACTTT.

This clonotype came up a few times. V and J are TRBV29-1 and TRBJ2-1; TRBD1 agrees at 7 bases. Trimming at V came to 7 bases and at J to 5 bases, leaving 11 bases not matched to a gene. The CDR3 is made up of 14 amino acids. Germline V gives CDR1 SQVTM, CDR2 ANQGSEA. CDR3 in DNA: TGCAGCGGGCAACGGGACCAGGGGGACAATGAGCAGTTCTTC. Translation gives CSGQRDQGDNEQFF.

V is TRBV4-1 and J is TRBJ2-7, with 8 bases matching TRBD2. CDR1 MGHRA and CDR2 YSYEKL come from the germline V gene. This CDR3 has 18 residues. V lost 0 bases, J lost 3 bases, and 13 bases stayed unmatched. The CDR3 coding sequence is TGCGCCAGCAGCCAAGATGCTGGCTTGAGCGGGGGTTTCTACGAGCAGTACTTC. It is translated as CASSQDAGLSGGFYEQYF.

The gene calls are TRBV15 and TRBJ2-3; 7 bases map to TRBD2. Germline lookup yields CDR1 LNHNV and CDR2 YYDKDF (reference sequence). This CDR3 is built from 13 residues. V trimming: 9 bases; J trimming: 3 bases; junction bases outside the gene matches: 6. The CDR3 nucleotides read TGTGCCACGGGGAGGGGCCGTACAGATACGCAGTATTTT. Residues: CATGRGRTDTQYF.